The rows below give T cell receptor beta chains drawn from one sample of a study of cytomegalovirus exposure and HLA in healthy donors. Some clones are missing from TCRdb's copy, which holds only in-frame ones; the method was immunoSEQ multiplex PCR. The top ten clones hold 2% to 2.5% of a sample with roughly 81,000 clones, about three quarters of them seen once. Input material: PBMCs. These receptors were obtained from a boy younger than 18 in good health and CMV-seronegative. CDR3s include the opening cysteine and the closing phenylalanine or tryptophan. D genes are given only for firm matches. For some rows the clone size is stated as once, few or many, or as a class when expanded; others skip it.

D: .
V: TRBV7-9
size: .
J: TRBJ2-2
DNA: TGTGCCAGCAGCCTAACAGGGCCCGGGGAGCTGTTTTTT
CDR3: CASSLTGPGELFF

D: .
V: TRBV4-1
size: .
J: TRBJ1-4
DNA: TGCGCCAGCAGCCAAGATTCCCCTTCAACTAATGAAAAACTGTTTTTT
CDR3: CASSQDSPSTNEKLFF

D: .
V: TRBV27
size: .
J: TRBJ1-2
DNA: TGTGCCAGCAGAAGCGGTAAAAATAACTATGGCTACACCTTC
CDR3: CASRSGKNNYGYTF

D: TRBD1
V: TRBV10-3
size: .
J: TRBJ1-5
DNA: TGTGCCATCAGTGAAGGGACAGGGGTTCAGCCCCAGCATTTT
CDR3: CAISEGTGVQPQHF

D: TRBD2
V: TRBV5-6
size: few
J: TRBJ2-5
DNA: TGTGCCAGCAGCCGGGAGGGCAGGGGAGGCCAAGAGACCCAGTACTTC
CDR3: CASSREGRGGQETQYF

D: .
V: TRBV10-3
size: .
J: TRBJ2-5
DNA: TGTGCCATCAGATACGACAGTCAAGAGACCCAGTACTTC
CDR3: CAIRYDSQETQYF

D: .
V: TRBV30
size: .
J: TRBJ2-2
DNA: TGTGCCTGGAGTGCTCGCAGGGAAATCGGGGAGCTGTTTTTT
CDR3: CAWSARREIGELFF

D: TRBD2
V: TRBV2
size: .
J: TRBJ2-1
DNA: TGTGCCACCTGGGACCCTACTAGCGGGAGGGCCTCCCACAATGAGCAGTTCTTC
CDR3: CATWDPTSGRASHNEQFF

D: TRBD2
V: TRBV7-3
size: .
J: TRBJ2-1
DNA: TGTGCCAGCAGCAAGACTAGCGGGCACAATGAGCAGTTCTTC
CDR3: CASSKTSGHNEQFF

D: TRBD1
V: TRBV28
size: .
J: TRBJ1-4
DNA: TGTGCCAGCAGTTCCGGGACAGGGGGCCGGGAAAAACTGTTTTTT
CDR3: CASSSGTGGREKLFF

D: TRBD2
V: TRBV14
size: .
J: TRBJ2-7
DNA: TGTGCCAGCAGCCAACTGGGAGGGACCTACGAGCAGTACTTC
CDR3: CASSQLGGTYEQYF

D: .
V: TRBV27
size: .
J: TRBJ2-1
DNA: TGTGCCAGCAGCCCGGGGTTAGGTGAGCAGTTCTTC
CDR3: CASSPGLGEQFF

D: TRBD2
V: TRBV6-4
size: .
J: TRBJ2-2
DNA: TGTGCCAGCAGTGACTCGGCGGGGGTCGAAACCGGGGAGCTGTTTTTT
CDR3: CASSDSAGVETGELFF

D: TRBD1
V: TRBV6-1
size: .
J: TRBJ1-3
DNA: TGTGCCAGCAGTAGACAGGGGGAATCTGGAAACACCATATATTTT
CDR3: CASSRQGESGNTIYF

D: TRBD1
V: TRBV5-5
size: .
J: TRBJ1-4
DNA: TGTGCCAGCAGCTGGGACGGGGCCACAGGGGATGAAAAACTGTTTTTT
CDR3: CASSWDGATGDEKLFF

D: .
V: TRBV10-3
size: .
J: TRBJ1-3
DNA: TGTGCCATCAGTGAGTCGACGGGGAGCTCTGGAAACACCATATATTTT
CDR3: CAISESTGSSGNTIYF

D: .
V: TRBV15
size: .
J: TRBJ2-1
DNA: TGTGCCACCAGCAGAGACCAGGTCTACAATGAGCAGTTCTTC
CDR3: CATSRDQVYNEQFF

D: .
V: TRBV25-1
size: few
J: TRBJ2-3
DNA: TGTGCCAGCAGTGGGGTCCGGGGATCCACAGATACGCAGTATTTT
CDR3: CASSGVRGSTDTQYF

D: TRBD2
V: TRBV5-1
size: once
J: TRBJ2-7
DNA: TGCGCCAGCAGCTTGAATAGCGGGGGGTCCAGCTCCTACGAGCAGTACTTC
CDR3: CASSLNSGGSSSYEQYF

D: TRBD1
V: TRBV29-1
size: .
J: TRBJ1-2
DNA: TGCAGCGTCCCGACAGGGACAGCTAACTATGGCTACACCTTC
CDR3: CSVPTGTANYGYTF

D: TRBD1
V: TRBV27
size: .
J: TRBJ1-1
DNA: TGTGCCAGCAGGGGACAGTCCACTGAAGCTTTCTTT
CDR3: CASRGQSTEAFF

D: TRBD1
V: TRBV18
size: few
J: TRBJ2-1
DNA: TGTGCCAGCTCAGTTCCAGGGGGCGCCTACAATGAGCAGTTCTTC
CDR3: CASSVPGGAYNEQFF

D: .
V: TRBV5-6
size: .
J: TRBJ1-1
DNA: TGTGCCAGCAGCCTAAACACTGAAGCTTTCTTT
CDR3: CASSLNTEAFF

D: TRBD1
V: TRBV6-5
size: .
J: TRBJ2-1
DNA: TGTGCCAGCAGTTACCCTGGGACAGGGGGTGAGCAGTTCTTC
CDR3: CASSYPGTGGEQFF

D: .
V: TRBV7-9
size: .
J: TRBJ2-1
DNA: TGTGCCAGCAGCTTACCTGGAGGGAATGAGCAGTTCTTC
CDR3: CASSLPGGNEQFF

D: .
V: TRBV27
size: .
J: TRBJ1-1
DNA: TGTGCCAGCAGTAAGGGGGTTAGTACTGAAGCTTTCTTT
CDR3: CASSKGVSTEAFF

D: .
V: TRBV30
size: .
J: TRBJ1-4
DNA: TGTGCCTGGAGGGCCTTTGCAACTAATGAAAAACTGTTTTTT
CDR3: CAWRAFATNEKLFF

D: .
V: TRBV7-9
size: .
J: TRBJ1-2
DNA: TGTGCCAGCAGCTTAGCTGGTTCGGGGAGGCCTGGCTACACCTTC
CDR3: CASSLAGSGRPGYTF

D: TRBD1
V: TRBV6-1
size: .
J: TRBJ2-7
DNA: TGTGCCAGCAGTGTCCCCGGGACAGGGGGGGACTCCTACGAGCAGTACTTC
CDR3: CASSVPGTGGDSYEQYF

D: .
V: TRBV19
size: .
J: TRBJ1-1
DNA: TGTGCCAGTAACCCCGGCGGGACTGAAGCTTTCTTT
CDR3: CASNPGGTEAFF

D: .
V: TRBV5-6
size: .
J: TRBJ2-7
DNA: TGTGCCAGCAGCCCCCAGTACCGGACGGACAGCTCCTACGAGCAGTACTTC
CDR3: CASSPQYRTDSSYEQYF

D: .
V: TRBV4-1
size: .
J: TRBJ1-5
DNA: TGCGCCAGCAGCCAAGACAGGGGAAATCAGCCCCAGCATTTT
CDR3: CASSQDRGNQPQHF

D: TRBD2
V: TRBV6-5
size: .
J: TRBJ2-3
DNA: TGTGCCAGCAGCCGGGGGGGTAAAGATACGCAGTATTTT
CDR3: CASSRGGKDTQYF

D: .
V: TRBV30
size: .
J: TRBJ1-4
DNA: TGTGCCTGGAGTTGGGGCAGGGGAGACGAAAAACTGTTTTTT
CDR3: CAWSWGRGDEKLFF

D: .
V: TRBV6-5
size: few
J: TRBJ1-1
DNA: TGTGCCACCCACAGGTCACAGGGAATGAACACTGAAGCTTTCTTT
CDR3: CATHRSQGMNTEAFF

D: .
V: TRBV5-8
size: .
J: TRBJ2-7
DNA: TGTGCCAGCAGCTCAAAATCCTCCTACGAGCAGTACTTC
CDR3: CASSSKSSYEQYF

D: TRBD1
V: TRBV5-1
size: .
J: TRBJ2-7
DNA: TGCGCCAGCAGCTTGGCCACCACAGGGGGCAGCGAGCAGTACTTC
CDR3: CASSLATTGGSEQYF

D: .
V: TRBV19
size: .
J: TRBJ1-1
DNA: TGTGCCACGTGGAAATTGGGCAATGAAGCTTTCTTT
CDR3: CATWKLGNEAFF

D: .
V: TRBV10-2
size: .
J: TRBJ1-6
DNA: TGCGCCAGCAAACGGACTTCGGACAGCAGGAGGAATTCACCCCTCCACTTT
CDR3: CASKRTSDSRRNSPLHF

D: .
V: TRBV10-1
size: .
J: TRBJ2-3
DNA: TGCGCCAGCAGTGTCGACAGACGCGGAACGCAGTATTTT
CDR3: CASSVDRRGTQYF

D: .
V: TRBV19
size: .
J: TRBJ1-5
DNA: TGTGCCAGTAGTATCTACGCTCAGCCCCAGCATTTT
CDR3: CASSIYAQPQHF

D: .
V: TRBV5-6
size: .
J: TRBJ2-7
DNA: TGTGCCAGCAGCTTGGGGGGCCACGAGCAGTACTTC
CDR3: CASSLGGHEQYF

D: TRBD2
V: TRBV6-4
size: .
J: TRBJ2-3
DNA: TGTGCCAGCAGTGTAACTAGCGGAGTTTCAGATACGCAGTATTTT
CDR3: CASSVTSGVSDTQYF

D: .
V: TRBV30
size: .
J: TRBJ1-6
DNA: TGTGCCTGGTTCCGCGGCTATAATTCACCCCTCCACTTT
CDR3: CAWFRGYNSPLHF

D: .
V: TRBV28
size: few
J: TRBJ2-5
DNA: TGTGCCTTGGGAGCAGGATATGGAGAGACCCAGTACTTC
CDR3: CALGAGYGETQYF

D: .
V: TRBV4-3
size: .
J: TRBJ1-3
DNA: TGCGCCAGCAGCCAAGATAGTGCCCGAGTGTCGAACACCATATATTTT
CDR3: CASSQDSARVSNTIYF

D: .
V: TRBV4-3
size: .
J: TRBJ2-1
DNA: TGCGCCAGCAGCCGTACCCGAGGGGGGGGGCGGGAGACTTACAATGAGCAGTTCTTC
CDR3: CASSRTRGGGRETYNEQFF

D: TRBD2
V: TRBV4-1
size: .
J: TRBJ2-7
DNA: TGCGCCAGCAGCAAATCCGGGACTAGCGGTTACGAGCAGTACTTC
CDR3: CASSKSGTSGYEQYF

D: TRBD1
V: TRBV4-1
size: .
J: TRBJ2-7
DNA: TGCGCCAGCAGCCAGACAGGGGGTGTCGAGCAGTACTTC
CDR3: CASSQTGGVEQYF

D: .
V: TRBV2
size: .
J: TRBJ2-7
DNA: TGTGCCAGCAGTGAAATAGGGGTTTACGAGCAGTACTTC
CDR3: CASSEIGVYEQYF

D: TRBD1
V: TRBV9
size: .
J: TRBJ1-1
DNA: TGTGCCAGCAGCGGGGGACAGCTGAACACTGAAGCTTTCTTT
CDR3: CASSGGQLNTEAFF

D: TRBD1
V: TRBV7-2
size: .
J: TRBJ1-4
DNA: TGTGCCAGCAGCCTCGGACAGGGGACTAATGAAAAACTGTTTTTT
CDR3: CASSLGQGTNEKLFF

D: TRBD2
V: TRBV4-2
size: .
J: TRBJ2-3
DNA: TGTGCCAGCAGCCTCCGACTAGCGGGGATCACAGATACGCAGTATTTT
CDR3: CASSLRLAGITDTQYF